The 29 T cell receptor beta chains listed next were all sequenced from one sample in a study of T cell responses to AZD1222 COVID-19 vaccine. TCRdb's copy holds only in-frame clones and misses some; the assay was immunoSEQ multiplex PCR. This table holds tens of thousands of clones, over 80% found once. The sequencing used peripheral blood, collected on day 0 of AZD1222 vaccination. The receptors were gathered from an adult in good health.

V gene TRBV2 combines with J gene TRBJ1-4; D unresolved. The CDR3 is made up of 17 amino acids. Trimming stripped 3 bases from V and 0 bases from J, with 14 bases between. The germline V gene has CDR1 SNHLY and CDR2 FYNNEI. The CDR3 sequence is CASSEGGVPATNEKLFF. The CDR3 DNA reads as TGTGCCAGCAGTGAGGGTGGTGTACCTGCAACTAATGAAAAACTGTTTTTT. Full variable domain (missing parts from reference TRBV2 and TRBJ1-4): EPEVTQTPSHQVTQMGQEVILRCVPISNHLYFYWYRQILGQKVEFLVSFYNNEISEKSEIFDDQFSVERPDGSNFTLKIRSTKLEDSAMYFCASSEGGVPATNEKLFFGSGTQLSVL.

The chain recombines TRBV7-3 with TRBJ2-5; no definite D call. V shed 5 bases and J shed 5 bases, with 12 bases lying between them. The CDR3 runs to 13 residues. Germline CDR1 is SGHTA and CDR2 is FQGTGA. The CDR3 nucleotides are TGTGCCAGCAGCCCGTCGGCGCACGAGACCCAGTACTTC. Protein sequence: CASSPSAHETQYF.

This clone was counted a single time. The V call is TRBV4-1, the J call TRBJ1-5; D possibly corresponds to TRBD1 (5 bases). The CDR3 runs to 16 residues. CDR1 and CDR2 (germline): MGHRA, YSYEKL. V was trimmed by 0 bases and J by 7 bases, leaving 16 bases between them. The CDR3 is CASSQDPPQGGQPQHF. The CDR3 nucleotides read TGCGCCAGCAGCCAAGACCCCCCGCAGGGAGGGCAGCCCCAGCATTTT.

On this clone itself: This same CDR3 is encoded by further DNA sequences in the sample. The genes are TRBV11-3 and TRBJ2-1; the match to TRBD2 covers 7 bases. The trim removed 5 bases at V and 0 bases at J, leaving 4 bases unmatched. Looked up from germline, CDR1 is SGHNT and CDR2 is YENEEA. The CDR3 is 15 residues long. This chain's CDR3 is CASSLGGSSYNEQFF. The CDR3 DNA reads TGTGCCAGCAGCCTTGGCGGGAGCTCCTACAATGAGCAGTTCTTC.

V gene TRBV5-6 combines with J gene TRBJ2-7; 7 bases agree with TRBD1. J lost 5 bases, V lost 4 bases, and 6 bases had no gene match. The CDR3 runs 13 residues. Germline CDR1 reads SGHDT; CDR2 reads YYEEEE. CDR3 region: CASSQDRVDEQYF. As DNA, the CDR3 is TGTGCCAGCAGCCAAGACAGGGTGGACGAGCAGTACTTC.

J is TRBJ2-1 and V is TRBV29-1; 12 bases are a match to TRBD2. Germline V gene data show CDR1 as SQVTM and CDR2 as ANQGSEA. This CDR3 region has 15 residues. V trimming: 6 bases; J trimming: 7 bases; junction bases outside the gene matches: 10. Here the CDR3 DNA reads TGCAGCGTCCTCCTAGCGGGAGGGCCTGGAAATGAGCAGTTCTTC. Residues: CSVLLAGGPGNEQFF.

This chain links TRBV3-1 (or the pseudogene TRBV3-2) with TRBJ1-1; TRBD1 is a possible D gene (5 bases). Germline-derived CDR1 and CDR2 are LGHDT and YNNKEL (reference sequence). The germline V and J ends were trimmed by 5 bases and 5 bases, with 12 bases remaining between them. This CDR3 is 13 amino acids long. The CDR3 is CASSSHGGTEAFF. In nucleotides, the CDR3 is TGTGCCAGCAGCTCGCACGGGGGTACTGAAGCTTTCTTT.

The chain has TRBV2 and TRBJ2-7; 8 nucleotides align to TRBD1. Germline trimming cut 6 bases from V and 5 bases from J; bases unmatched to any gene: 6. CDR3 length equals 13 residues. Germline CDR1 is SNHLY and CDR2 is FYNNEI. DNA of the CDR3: TGTGCCAGCAGCCTCAGGGGGCTGGACGAGCAGTACTTC. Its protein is CASSLRGLDEQYF.

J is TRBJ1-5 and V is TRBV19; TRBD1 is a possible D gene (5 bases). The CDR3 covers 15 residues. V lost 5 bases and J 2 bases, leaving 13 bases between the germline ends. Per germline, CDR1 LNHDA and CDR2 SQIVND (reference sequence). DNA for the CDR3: TGTGCCAGTAGTCTCCAGGGTCTGGGCAATCAGCCCCAGCATTTT. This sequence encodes CASSLQGLGNQPQHF.

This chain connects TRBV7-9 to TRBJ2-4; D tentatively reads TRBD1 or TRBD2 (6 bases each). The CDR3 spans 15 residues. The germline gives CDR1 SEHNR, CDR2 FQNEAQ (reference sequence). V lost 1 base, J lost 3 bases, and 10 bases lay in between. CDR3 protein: CASSLVGGGKNIQYF. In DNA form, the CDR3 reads TGTGCCAGCAGCTTAGTAGGGGGAGGCAAAAACATTCAGTACTTC.

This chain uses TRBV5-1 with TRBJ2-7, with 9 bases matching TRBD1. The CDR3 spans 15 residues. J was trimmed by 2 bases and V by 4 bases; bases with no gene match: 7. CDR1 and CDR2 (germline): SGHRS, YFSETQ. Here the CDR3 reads CASSRTGTGTYEQYF. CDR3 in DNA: TGCGCCAGCAGCCGTACCGGGACAGGGACCTACGAGCAGTACTTC.

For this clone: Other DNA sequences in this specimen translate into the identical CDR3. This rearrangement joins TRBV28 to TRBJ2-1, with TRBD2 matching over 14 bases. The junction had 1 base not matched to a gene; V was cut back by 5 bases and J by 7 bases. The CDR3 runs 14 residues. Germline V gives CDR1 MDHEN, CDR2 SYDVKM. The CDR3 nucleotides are TGTGCCAGCAGTAGGACTAGCGGGAGGAATGAGCAGTTCTTC. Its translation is CASSRTSGRNEQFF. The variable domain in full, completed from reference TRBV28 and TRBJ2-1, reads DVKVTQSSRYLVKRTGEKVFLECVQDMDHENMFWYRQDPGLGLRLIYFSYDVKMKEKGDIPEGYSVSREKKERFSLILESASTNQTSMYLCASSRTSGRNEQFFGPGTRLTVL.

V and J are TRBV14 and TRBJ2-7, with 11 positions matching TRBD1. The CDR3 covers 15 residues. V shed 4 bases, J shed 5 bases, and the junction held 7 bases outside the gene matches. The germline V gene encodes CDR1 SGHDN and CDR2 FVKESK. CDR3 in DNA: TGTGCCAGCAGCCGAGAGGACAGGGGGCTCAACGAGCAGTACTTC. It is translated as CASSREDRGLNEQYF.

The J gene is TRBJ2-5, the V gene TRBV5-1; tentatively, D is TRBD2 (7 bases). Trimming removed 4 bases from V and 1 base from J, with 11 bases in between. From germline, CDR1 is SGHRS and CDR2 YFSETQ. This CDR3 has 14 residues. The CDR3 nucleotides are TGCGCCAGCAGCCGGGGGGCCTTCCAAGAGACCCAGTACTTC. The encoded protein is CASSRGAFQETQYF.

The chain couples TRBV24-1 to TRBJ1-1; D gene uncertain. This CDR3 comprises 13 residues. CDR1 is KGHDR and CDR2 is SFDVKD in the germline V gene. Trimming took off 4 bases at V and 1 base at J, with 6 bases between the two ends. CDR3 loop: CATSEAANTEAFF. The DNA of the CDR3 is TGTGCCACCAGTGAGGCGGCGAACACTGAAGCTTTCTTT.

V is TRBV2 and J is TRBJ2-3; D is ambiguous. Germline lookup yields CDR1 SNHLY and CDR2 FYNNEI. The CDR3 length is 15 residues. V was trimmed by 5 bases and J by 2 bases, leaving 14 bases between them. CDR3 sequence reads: CASSLDPIVTDTQYF. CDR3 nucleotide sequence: TGTGCCAGCAGTCTGGACCCGATCGTCACAGATACGCAGTATTTT.

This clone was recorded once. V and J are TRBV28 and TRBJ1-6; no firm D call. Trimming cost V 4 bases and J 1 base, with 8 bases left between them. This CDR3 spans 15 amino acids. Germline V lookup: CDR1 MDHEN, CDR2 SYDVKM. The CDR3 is CASSSEGSYNSPLHF. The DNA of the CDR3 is TGTGCCAGCAGTTCTGAAGGTTCCTATAATTCACCCCTCCACTTT. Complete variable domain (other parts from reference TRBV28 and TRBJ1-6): DVKVTQSSRYLVKRTGEKVFLECVQDMDHENMFWYRQDPGLGLRLIYFSYDVKMKEKGDIPEGYSVSREKKERFSLILESASTNQTSMYLCASSSEGSYNSPLHFGNGTRLTVT.

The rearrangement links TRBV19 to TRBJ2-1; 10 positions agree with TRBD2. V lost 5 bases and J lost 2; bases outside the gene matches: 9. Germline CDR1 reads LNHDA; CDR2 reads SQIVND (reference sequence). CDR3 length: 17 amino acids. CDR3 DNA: TGTGCCAGTAGTCTGGGGGGACTAGCGACTCCCTACAATGAGCAGTTCTTC. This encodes CASSLGGLATPYNEQFF.

The CDR3 DNA sequence: TGTGCCAGCAGCCTCGACACGCCCGGTCCTTATGGCTACACCTTC. It specifies CASSLDTPGPYGYTF. The chain recombines TRBV7-2 with TRBJ1-2; no clear D. CDR1 and CDR2 from the germline V gene are SGHTA and FQGNSA. This CDR3 spans 15 amino acids. The V and J ends lost 5 bases and 5 bases respectively, with 18 bases between them.

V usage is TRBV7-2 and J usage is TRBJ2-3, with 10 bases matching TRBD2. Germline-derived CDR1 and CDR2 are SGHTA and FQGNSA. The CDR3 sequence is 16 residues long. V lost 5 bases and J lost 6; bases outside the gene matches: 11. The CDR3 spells CASSPTSGAPSDTQYF. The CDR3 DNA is TGTGCCAGCAGCCCTACTAGCGGGGCCCCATCGGATACGCAGTATTTT. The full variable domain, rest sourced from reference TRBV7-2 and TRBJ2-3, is GAGVSQSPSNKVTEKGKDVELRCDPISGHTALYWYRQSLGQGLEFLIYFQGNSAPDKSGLPSDRFSAERTGGSVSTLTIQRTQQEDSAVYLCASSPTSGAPSDTQYFGPGTRLTVL.

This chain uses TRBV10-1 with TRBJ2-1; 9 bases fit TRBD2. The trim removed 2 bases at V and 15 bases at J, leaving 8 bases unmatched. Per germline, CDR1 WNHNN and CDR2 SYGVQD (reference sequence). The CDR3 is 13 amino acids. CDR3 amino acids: CASSEPSGGLRFF. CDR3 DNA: TGCGCCAGCAGTGAGCCAAGCGGGGGGCTCCGGTTCTTC.

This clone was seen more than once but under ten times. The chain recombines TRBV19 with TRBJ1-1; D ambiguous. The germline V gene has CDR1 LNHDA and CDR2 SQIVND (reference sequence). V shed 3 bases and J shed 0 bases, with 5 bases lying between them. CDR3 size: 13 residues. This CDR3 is CASSIVMNTEAFF. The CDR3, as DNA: TGTGCCAGTAGTATTGTAATGAACACTGAAGCTTTCTTT. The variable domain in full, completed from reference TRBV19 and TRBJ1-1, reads DGGITQSPKYLFRKEGQNVTLSCEQNLNHDAMYWYRQDPGQGLRLIYYSQIVNDFQKGDIAEGYSVSREKKESFPLTVTSAQKNPTAFYLCASSIVMNTEAFFGQGTRLTVV.

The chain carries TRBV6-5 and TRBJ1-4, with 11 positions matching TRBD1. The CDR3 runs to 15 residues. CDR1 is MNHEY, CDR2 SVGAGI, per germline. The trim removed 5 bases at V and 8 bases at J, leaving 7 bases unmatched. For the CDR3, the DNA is TGTGCCAGCAGTACCGGGACAGGGGGGAGGGAAAAACTGTTTTTT. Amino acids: CASSTGTGGREKLFF.

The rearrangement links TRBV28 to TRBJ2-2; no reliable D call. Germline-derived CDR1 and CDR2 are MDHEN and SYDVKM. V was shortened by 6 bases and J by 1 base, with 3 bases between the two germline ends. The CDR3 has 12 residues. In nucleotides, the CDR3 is TGTGCCAGCAGACTGAACACCGGGGAGCTGTTTTTT. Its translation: CASRLNTGELFF.

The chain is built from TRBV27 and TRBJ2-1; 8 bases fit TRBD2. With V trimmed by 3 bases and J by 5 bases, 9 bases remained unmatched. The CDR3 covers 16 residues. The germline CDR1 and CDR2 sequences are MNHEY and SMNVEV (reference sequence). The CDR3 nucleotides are TGTGCCAGCAGTTTCTTCTCCGGACTAGCTAACAATGAGCAGTTCTTC. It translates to CASSFFSGLANNEQFF.

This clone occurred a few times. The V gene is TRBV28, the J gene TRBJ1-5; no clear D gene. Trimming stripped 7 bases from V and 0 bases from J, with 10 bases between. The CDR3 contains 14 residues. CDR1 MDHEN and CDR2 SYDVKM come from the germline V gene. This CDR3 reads CASTLLGSNQPQHF. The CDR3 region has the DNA TGTGCCAGCACCCTGTTGGGTAGCAATCAGCCCCAGCATTTT.

CDR3 in amino acids: CSASRSGVDTEAFF. For the CDR3, the DNA is TGCAGTGCTAGTCGTTCCGGGGTCGACACTGAAGCTTTCTTT. The chain is built from TRBV20-1 and TRBJ1-1; no clear D gene. Germline V gene lookup returns CDR1 DFQATT and CDR2 SNEGSKA (reference sequence). The CDR3 consists of 14 residues. The V end lost 3 bases, the J end lost 3 bases, and 14 bases lay between the germline ends.

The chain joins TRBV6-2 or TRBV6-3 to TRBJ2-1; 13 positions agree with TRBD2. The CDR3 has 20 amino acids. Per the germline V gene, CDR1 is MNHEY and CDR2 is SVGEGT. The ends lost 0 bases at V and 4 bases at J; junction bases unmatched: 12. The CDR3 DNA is TGTGCCAGCAGTTACTCGTTGGGACTAGCGGGAACCGGCCAATACAATGAGCAGTTCTTC. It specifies CASSYSLGLAGTGQYNEQFF.

The chain's CDR3 is CASSLGQGEQFF. The DNA for the CDR3 is TGTGCCAGCAGCCTCGGACAGGGCGAGCAGTTCTTC. V and J are TRBV5-4 and TRBJ2-1, with 8 bases matching TRBD1. Germline V gives CDR1 SGHNT, CDR2 YYREEE (reference sequence). The CDR3 is made up of 12 amino acids. V was pared by 4 bases and J by 10 bases, with 4 bases of the junction left unmatched.